These T cell receptor beta chains were read from a single sample in a study of PD-L1 blockade in urothelial cancer. Sequencing was performed with immunoSEQ multiplex PCR; in TCRdb, only in-frame clones are kept and a portion is missing. The repertoire consists of some 120,000 clones, with around 88% occurring once and the leading ten covering 2.4%. The source material was PBMCs, sampled around atezolizumab (anti-PD-L1) treatment. These receptors all stem from a man aged 50-60 years with urothelial cancer. The CDR3 runs from the conserved cysteine through the conserved F or W. The D gene is left open where the match is weak. Clone size, where shown, is once, few, many, or a class for clones that have expanded.

J	V	size	D	DNA	CDR3
TRBJ2-7	TRBV2	NA	TRBD2	TGTGCCAGCAGGCTAGCGGGAGGTAGCGAGCAGTACTTC	CASRLAGGSEQYF
TRBJ2-7	TRBV27	NA	TRBD1	TGTGCCAGCAGTGCGGGACAGGGGCTCTACGAGCAGTACTTC	CASSAGQGLYEQYF
TRBJ1-1	TRBV7-8	few	NA	TGTGCCAGCAGCCCGACAGGAATGAACACTGAAGCTTTCTTT	CASSPTGMNTEAFF
TRBJ2-3	TRBV30	NA	TRBD2	TGTGCCTGGTCTAGCGGGAGCGGCACAGATACGCAGTATTTT	CAWSSGSGTDTQYF
TRBJ2-7	TRBV6-5	NA	TRBD2	TGTGCCAGCAGTTACGCTAGCGGAGTCTACGAGCAGTACTTC	CASSYASGVYEQYF
TRBJ1-3	TRBV6-1	NA	NA	TGTGCCAGCATGTCGGGCGGGTTCGGAAACACCATATATTTT	CASMSGGFGNTIYF
TRBJ2-3	TRBV5-4	NA	TRBD2	TGTGTCAGCAGCTACGTAGCGGGAGAGGGGACAGATACGCAGTATTTT	CVSSYVAGEGTDTQYF
TRBJ2-7	TRBV5-1	NA	NA	TGCGCCAGCAGCCTTGCGAGTAGCACGCACTACGAGCAGTACTTC	CASSLASSTHYEQYF
TRBJ2-2	TRBV4-1	NA	TRBD2	TGCGCCAGCAGCCAAGGGGGATTAGCGGGAGTCGGCACCGGGGAGCTGTTTTTT	CASSQGGLAGVGTGELFF
TRBJ2-5	TRBV7-2	few	NA	TGTGCCAGCAGCTTAAATAGGGGATTAGGAAAAGAGACCCAGTACTTC	CASSLNRGLGKETQYF
TRBJ2-2	TRBV5-4	NA	TRBD1	TGTGCCAGCAGCTTAGACAGGGGGATAGGCGGGGAGCTGTTTTTT	CASSLDRGIGGELFF
TRBJ2-6	TRBV19	few	TRBD1	TGTGCCAGTAGTATGGACAGGGCTGGGGCCAACGTCCTGACTTTC	CASSMDRAGANVLTF
TRBJ1-5	TRBV20-1	few	NA	TGCAGTGCTAGCCAGGGTCCCCAGCATTTT	CSASQGPQHF
TRBJ2-1	TRBV19	NA	NA	TGTGCCAGTAGTATCTCGTACAATGAGCAGTTCTTC	CASSISYNEQFF
TRBJ1-2	TRBV7-9	few	NA	TGTGCCAGCAGCTTAGGAAACACAGGGTCTGAGTACTATGGCTACACCTTC	CASSLGNTGSEYYGYTF